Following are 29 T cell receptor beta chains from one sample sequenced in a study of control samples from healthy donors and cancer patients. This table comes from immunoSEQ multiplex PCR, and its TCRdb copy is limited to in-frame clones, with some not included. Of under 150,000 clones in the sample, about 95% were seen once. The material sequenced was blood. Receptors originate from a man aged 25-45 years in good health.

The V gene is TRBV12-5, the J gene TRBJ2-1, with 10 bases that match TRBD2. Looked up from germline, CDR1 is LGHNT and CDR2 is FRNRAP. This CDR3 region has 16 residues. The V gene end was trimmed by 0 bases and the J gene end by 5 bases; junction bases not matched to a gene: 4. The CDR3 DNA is TGTGCTAGTGGTTTGGTACGAGCGGGGGGGAACAATGAGCAGTTCTTC. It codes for CASGLVRAGGNNEQFF. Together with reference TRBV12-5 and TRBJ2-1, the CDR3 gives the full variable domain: DARVTQTPRHKVTEMGQEVTMRCQPILGHNTVFWYRQTMMQGLELLAYFRNRAPLDDSGMPKDRFSAEMPDATLATLKIQPSEPRDSAVYFCASGLVRAGGNNEQFFGPGTRLTVL.

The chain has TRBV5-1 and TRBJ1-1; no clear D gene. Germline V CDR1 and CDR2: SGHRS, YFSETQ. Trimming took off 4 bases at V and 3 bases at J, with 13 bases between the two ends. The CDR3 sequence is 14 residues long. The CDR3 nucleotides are TGCGCCAGCAGCCCCTACCCAATGCACACTGAAGCTTTCTTT. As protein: CASSPYPMHTEAFF.

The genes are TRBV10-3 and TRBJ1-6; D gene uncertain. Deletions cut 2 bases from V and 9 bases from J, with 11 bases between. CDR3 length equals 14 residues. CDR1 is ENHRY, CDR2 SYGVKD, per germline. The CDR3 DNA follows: TGTGCCATCAGTGAGACGACGGGTGGTTCACCCCTCCACTTT. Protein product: CAISETTGGSPLHF.

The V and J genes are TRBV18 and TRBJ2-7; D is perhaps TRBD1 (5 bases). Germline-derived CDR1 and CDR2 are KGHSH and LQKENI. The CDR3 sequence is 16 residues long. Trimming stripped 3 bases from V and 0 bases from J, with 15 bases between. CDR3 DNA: TGTGCCAGCTCACCCAGGGCGGTGCGCCTCTCCTACGAGCAGTACTTC. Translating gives CASSPRAVRLSYEQYF.

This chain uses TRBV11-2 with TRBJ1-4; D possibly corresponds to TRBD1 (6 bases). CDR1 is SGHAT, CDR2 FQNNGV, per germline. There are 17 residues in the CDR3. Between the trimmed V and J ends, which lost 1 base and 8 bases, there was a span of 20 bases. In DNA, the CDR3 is TGTGCCAGCAGCTTAGTCGGGGGCCGGGACATATGGGAAAAACTGTTTTTT. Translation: CASSLVGGRDIWEKLFF.

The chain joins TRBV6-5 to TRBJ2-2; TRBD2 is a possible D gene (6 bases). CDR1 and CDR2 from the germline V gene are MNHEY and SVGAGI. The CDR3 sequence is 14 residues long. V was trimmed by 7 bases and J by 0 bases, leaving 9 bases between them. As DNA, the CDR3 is TGTGCCAGCACGGGACTGACGAACACCGGGGAGCTGTTTTTT. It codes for CASTGLTNTGELFF.

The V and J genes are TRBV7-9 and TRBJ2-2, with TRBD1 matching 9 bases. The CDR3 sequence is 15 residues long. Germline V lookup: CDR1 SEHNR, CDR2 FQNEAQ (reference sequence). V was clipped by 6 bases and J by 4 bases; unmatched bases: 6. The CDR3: CASRYRGPSTGELFF. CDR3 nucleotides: TGTGCCAGCAGATACAGGGGGCCCAGCACCGGGGAGCTGTTTTTT. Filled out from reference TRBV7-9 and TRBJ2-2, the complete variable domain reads DTGVSQNPRHKITKRGQNVTFRCDPISEHNRLYWYRQTLGQGPEFLTYFQNEAQLEKSRLLSDRFSAERPKGSFSTLEIQRTEQGDSAMYLCASRYRGPSTGELFFGEGSRLTVL.

The CDR3 bases are TGTGCCAGCAGCTTGGGGGGGGCGAACAATCAGCCCCAGCATTTT. Amino acids: CASSLGGANNQPQHF. The chain recombines TRBV5-4 with TRBJ1-5, with a possible D match to TRBD1 (6 bases). Per germline, CDR1 SGHNT and CDR2 YYREEE (reference sequence). The germline V and J ends were trimmed by 0 bases and 3 bases, with 10 bases remaining between them. CDR3 size: 15 residues.

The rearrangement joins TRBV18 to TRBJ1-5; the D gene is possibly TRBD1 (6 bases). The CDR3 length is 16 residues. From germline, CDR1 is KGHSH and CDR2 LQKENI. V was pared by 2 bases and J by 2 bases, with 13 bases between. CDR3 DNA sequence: TGTGCCAGCTCACCAGCAGGGGTAGTGGGCAATCAGCCCCAGCATTTT. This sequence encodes CASSPAGVVGNQPQHF.

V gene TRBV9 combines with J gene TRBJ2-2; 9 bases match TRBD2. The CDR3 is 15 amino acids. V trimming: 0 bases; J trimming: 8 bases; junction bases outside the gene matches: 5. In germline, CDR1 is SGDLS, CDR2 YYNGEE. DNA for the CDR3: TGTGCCAGCAGCGTAGAGGCTAGCGGGGCAGGGGAGCTGTTTTTT. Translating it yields CASSVEASGAGELFF.

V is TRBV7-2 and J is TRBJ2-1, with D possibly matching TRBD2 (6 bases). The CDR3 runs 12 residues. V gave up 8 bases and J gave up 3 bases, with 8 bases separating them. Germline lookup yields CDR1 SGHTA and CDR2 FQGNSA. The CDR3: CASLASYNEQFF. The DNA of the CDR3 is TGTGCCAGCCTAGCGAGCTACAATGAGCAGTTCTTC. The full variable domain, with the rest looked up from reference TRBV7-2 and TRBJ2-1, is GAGVSQSPSNKVTEKGKDVELRCDPISGHTALYWYRQSLGQGLEFLIYFQGNSAPDKSGLPSDRFSAERTGGSVSTLTIQRTQQEDSAVYLCASLASYNEQFFGPGTRLTVL.

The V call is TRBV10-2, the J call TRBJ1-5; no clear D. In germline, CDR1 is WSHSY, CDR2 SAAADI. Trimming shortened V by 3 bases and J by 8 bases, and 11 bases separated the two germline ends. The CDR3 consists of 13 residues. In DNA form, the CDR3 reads TGCGCCAGCAGTGACGACGGGTTGGAGCCCCAGCATTTT. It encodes CASSDDGLEPQHF.

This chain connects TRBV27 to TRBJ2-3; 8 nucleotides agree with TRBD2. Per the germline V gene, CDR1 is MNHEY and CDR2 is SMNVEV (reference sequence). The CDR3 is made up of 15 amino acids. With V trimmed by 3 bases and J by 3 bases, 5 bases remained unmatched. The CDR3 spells CASSFRASGTDTQYF. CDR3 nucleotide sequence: TGTGCCAGCAGTTTCAGGGCTAGCGGGACAGATACGCAGTATTTT.

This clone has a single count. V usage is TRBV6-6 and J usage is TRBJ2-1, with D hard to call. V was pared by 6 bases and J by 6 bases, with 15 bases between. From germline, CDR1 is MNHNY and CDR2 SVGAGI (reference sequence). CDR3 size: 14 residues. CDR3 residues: CASRGEWAVNEQFF. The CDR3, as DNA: TGTGCCAGCAGAGGCGAATGGGCGGTCAATGAGCAGTTCTTC.

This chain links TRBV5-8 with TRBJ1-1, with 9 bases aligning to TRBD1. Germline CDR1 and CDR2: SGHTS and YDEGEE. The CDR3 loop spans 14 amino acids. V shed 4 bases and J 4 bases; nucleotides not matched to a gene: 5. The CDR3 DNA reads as TGTGCCAGCAGCCTACAGGGGGCGACCACTGAAGCTTTCTTT. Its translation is CASSLQGATTEAFF.

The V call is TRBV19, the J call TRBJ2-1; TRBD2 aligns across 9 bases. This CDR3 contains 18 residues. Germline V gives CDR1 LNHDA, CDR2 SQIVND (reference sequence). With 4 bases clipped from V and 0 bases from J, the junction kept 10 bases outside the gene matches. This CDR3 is CASSRIGGGASSYNEQFF. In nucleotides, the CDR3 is TGTGCCAGTAGTAGGATTGGCGGGGGGGCGAGCTCCTACAATGAGCAGTTCTTC.

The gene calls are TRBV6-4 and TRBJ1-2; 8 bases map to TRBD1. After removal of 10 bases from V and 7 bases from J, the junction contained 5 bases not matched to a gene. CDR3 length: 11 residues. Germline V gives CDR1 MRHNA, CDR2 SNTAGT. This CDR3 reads CATGQGTGYTF. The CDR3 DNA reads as TGTGCCACCGGACAGGGAACTGGCTACACCTTC.

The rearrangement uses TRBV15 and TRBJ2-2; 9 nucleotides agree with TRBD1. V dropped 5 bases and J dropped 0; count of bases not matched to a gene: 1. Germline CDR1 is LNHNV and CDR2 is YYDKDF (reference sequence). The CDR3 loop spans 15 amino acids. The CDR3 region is CATSGTGTNTGELFF. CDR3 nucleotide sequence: TGTGCCACCAGCGGGACAGGGACGAACACCGGGGAGCTGTTTTTT.

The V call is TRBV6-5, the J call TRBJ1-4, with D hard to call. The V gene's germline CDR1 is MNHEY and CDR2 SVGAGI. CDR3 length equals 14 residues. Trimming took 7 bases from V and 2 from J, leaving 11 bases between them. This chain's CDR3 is CASTYVRTNEKLFF. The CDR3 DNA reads TGTGCCAGCACCTACGTGAGGACTAATGAAAAACTGTTTTTT.

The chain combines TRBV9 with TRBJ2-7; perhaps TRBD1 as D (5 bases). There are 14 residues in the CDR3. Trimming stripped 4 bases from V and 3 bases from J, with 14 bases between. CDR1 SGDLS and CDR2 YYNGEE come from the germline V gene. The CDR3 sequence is CASSPRQRSYEQYF. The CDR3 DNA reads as TGTGCCAGCAGCCCTCGACAGAGGAGCTACGAGCAGTACTTC.

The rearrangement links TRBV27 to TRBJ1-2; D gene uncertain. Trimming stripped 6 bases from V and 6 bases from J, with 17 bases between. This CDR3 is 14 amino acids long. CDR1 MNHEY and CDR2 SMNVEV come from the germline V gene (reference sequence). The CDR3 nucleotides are TGTGCCAGCAGCCCCAGAAGGACGTTTGATGGCTACACCTTC. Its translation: CASSPRRTFDGYTF.

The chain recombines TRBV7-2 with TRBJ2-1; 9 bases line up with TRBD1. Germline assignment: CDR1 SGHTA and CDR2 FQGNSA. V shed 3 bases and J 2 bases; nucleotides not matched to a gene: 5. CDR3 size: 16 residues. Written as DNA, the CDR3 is TGTGCCAGCAGCTTCGCGGACAGGGGAGCCTACAATGAGCAGTTCTTC. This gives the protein CASSFADRGAYNEQFF. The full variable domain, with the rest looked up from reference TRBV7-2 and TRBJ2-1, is GAGVSQSPSNKVTEKGKDVELRCDPISGHTALYWYRQSLGQGLEFLIYFQGNSAPDKSGLPSDRFSAERTGGSVSTLTIQRTQQEDSAVYLCASSFADRGAYNEQFFGPGTRLTVL.

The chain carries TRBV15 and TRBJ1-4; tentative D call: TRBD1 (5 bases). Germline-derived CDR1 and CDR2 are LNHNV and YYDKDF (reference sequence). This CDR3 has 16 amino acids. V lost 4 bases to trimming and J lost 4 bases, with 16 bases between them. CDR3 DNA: TGTGCCACCAGCATCCTCAGCGGGGCGGGTAATGAAAAACTGTTTTTT. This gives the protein CATSILSGAGNEKLFF.

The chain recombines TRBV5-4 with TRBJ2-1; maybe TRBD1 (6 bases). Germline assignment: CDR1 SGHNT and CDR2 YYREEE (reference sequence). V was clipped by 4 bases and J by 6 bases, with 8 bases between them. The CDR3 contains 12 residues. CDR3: CASSQDSNEQFF. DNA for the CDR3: TGTGCCAGCAGCCAGGACAGCAATGAGCAGTTCTTC.

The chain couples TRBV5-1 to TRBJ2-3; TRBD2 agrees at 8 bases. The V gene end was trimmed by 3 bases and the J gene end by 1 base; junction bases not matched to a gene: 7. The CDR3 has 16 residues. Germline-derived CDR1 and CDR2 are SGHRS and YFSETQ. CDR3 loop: CASSSGGARRTDTQYF. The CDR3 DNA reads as TGCGCCAGCAGCTCCGGGGGGGCCAGGCGCACAGATACGCAGTATTTT.

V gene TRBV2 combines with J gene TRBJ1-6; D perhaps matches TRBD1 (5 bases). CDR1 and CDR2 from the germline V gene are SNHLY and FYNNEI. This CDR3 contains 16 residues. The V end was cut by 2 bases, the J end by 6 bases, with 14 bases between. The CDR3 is CASSESGPTLNSPLHF. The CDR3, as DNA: TGTGCCAGCAGTGAATCGGGGCCGACACTTAATTCACCCCTCCACTTT.

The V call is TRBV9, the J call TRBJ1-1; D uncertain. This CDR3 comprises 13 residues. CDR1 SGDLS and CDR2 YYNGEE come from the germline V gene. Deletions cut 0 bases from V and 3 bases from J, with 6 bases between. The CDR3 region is CASSVGTDTEAFF. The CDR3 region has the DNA TGTGCCAGCAGCGTAGGGACGGACACTGAAGCTTTCTTT.

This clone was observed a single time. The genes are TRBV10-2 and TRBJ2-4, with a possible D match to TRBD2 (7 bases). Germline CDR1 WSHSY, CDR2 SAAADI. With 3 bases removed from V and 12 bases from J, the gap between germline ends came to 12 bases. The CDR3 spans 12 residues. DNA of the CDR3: TGCGCCAGCAGTGATCGGGGAGGGGGTCAGTACTTC. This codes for CASSDRGGGQYF.

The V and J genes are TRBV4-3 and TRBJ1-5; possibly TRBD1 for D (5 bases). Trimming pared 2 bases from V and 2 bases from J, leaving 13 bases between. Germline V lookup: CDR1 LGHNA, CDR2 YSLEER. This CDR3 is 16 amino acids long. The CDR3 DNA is TGCGCCAGCAGCCAATGGATAGGGGTCGGCAATCAGCCCCAGCATTTT. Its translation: CASSQWIGVGNQPQHF.